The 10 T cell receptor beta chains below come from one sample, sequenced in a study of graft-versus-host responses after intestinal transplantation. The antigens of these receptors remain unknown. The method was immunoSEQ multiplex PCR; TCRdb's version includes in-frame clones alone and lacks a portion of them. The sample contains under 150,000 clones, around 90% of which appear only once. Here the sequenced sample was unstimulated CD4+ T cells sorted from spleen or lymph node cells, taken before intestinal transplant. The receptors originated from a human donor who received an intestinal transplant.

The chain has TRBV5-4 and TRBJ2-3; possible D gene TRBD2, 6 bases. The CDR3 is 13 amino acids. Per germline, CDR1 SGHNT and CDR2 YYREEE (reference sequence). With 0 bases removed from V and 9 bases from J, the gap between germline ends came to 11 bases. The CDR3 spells CASSLAREDTQYF. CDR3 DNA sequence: TGTGCCAGCAGCTTGGCCAGGGAGGACACGCAGTATTTT.

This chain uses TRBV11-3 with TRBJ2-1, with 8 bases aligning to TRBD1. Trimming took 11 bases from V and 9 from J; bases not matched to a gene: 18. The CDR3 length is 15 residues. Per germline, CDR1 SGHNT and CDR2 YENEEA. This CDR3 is CACREPGQDYSEQFF. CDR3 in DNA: TGTGCCTGTCGGGAACCGGGACAGGATTATAGTGAGCAGTTCTTC.

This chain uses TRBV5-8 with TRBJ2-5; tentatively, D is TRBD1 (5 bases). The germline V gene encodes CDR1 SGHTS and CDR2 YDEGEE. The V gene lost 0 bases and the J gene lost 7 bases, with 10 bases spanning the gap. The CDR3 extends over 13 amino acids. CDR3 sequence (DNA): TGTGCCAGCAGCTTGGTTAGCAGGGTGACCCAGTACTTC. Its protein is CASSLVSRVTQYF.

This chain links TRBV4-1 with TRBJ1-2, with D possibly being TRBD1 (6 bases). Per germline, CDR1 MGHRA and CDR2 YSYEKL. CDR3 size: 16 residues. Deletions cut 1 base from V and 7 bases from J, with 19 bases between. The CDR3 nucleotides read TGCGCCAGCAGCCAAGCTGACGGACCTAAAGGGGGTGGCTACACCTTC. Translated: CASSQADGPKGGGYTF.

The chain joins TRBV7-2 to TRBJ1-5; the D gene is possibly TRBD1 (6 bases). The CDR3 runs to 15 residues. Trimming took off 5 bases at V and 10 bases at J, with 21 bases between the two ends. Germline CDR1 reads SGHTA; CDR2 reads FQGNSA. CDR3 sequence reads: CASSPGRTAQFPQHF. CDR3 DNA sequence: TGTGCCAGCAGCCCGGGCAGGACAGCCCAGTTTCCCCAGCATTTT. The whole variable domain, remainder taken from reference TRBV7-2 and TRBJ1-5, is GAGVSQSPSNKVTEKGKDVELRCDPISGHTALYWYRQSLGQGLEFLIYFQGNSAPDKSGLPSDRFSAERTGGSVSTLTIQRTQQEDSAVYLCASSPGRTAQFPQHFGDGTRLSIL.

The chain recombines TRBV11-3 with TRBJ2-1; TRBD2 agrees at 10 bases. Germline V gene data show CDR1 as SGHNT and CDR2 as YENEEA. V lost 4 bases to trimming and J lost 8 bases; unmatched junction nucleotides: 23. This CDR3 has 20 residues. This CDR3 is CASSSLHLPGLAEVRDEQFF. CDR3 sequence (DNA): TGTGCCAGCAGCTCCCTTCACTTGCCCGGACTAGCGGAGGTTCGGGATGAGCAGTTCTTC.

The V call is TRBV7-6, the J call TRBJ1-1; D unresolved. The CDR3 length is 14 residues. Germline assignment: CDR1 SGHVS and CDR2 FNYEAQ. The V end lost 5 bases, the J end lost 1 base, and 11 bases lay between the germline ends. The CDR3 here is CASSPRAENTEAFF. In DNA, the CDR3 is TGTGCCAGCAGCCCAAGGGCCGAGAACACTGAAGCTTTCTTT.

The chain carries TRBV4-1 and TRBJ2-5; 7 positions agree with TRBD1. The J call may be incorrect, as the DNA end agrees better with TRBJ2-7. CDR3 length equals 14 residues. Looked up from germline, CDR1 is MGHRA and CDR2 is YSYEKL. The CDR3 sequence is CASSPGGAVYEQYF. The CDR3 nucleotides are TGCGCCAGCTCCCCAGGGGGAGCGGTCTACGAGCAGTACTTC.

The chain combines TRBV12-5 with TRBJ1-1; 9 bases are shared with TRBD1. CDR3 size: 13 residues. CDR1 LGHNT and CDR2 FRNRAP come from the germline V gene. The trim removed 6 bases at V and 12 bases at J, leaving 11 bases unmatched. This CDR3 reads CASGPGTGFFSFF. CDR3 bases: TGTGCTAGTGGGCCCGGGACAGGGTTCTTTTCTTTCTTT.

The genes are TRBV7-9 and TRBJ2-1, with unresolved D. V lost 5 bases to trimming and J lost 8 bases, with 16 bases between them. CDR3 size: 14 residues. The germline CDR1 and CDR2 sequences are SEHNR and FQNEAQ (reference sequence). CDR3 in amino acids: CASSPARRQYEQFF. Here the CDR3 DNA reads TGTGCCAGCAGCCCTGCTAGAAGGCAATATGAGCAGTTCTTC.